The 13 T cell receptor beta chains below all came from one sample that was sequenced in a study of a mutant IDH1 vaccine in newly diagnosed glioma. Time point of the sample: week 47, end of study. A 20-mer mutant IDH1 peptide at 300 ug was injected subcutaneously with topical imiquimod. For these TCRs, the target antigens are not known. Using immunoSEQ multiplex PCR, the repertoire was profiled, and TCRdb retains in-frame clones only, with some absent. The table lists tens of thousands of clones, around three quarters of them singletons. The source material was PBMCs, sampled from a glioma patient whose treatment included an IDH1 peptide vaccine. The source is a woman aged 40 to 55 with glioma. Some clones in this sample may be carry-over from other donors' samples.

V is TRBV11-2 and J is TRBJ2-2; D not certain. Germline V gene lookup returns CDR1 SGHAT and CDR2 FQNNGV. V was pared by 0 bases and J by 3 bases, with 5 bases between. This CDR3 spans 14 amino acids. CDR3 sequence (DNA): TGTGCCAGCAGCTTAGAGGGCTACACCGGGGAGCTGTTTTTT. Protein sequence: CASSLEGYTGELFF.

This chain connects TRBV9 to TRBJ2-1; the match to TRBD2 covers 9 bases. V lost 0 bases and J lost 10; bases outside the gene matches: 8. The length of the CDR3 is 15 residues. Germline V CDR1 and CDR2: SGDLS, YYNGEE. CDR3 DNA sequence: TGTGCCAGCAGCGTAGCGGCGGGGGGGCCTGAGGAGCAGTTCTTC. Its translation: CASSVAAGGPEEQFF.

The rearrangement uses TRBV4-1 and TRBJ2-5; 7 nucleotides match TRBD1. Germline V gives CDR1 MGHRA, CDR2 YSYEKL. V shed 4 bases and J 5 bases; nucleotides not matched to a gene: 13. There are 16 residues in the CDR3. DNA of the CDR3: TGCGCCAGCAGCCCAACCCCGACGACAGGGTGGGAGACCCAGTACTTC. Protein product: CASSPTPTTGWETQYF.

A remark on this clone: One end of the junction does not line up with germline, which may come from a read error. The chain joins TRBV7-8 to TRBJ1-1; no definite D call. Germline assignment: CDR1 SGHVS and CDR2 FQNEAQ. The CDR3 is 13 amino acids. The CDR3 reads CASGLKGNTEAFF. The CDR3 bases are TGTGCCAGCGGCTTAAAGGGAAACACTGAAGCTTTCTTT.

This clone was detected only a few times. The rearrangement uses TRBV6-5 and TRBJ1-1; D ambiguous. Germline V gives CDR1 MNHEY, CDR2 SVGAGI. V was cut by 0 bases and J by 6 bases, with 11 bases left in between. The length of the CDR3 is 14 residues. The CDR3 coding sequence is TGTGCCAGCAGTTACTCGTGGAGGGAGGCTGAAGCTTTCTTT. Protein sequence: CASSYSWREAEAFF.

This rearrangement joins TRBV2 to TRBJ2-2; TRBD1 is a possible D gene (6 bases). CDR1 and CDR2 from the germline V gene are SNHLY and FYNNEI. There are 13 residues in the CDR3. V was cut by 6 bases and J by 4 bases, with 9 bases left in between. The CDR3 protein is CASRGAGTGELFF. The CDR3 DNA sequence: TGTGCCAGCAGGGGGGCCGGCACCGGGGAGCTGTTTTTT.

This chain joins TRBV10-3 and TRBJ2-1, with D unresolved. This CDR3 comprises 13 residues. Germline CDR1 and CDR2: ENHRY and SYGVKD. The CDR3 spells CASSGYSYNEQFF. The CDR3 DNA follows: TGTGCTAGCAGTGGTTACTCCTACAATGAGCAGTTCTTC.

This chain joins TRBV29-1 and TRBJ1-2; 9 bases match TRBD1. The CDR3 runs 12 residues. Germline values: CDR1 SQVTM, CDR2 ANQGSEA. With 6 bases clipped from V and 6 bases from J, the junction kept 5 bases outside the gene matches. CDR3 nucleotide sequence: TGCAGCGTGACAGGGGGAGAGGATGGCTACACCTTC. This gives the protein CSVTGGEDGYTF.

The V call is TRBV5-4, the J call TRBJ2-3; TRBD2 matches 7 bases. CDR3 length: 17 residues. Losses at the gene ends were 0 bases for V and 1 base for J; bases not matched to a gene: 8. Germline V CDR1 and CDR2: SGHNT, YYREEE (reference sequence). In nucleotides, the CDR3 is TGTGCCAGCAGCTTGGGTGGGGCGGGGAGGGGCACAGATACGCAGTATTTT. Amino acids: CASSLGGAGRGTDTQYF.

The CDR3 nucleotides read TGTGCCAGCAGTTACTCGAACGAGCAGTACTTC. Translating it yields CASSYSNEQYF. The chain joins TRBV6-6 to TRBJ2-7; D unclear. Trimming shortened V by 0 bases and J by 5 bases, and 2 bases separated the two germline ends. The CDR3 length is 11 residues. Per germline, CDR1 MNHNY and CDR2 SVGAGI (reference sequence).

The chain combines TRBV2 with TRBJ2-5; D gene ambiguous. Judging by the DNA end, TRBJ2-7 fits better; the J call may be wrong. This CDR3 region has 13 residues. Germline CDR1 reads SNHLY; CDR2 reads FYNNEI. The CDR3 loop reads CASKAPTTYEQYF. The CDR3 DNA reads TGTGCCAGCAAGGCTCCCACAACCTACGAGCAGTACTTC.

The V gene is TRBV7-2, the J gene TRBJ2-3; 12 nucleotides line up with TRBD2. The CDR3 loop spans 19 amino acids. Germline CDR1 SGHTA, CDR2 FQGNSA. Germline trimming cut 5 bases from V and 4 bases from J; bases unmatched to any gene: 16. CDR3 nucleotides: TGTGCCAGCAGCCCATCGTCATTCCTAGCGGGGGGGCTAGCAGATACGCAGTATTTT. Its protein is CASSPSSFLAGGLADTQYF. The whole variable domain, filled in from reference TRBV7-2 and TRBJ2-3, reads GAGVSQSPSNKVTEKGKDVELRCDPISGHTALYWYRQSLGQGLEFLIYFQGNSAPDKSGLPSDRFSAERTGGSVSTLTIQRTQQEDSAVYLCASSPSSFLAGGLADTQYFGPGTRLTVL.

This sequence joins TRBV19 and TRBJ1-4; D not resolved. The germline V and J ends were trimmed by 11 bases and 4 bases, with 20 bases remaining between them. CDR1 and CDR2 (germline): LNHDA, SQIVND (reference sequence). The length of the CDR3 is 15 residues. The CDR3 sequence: CASCRTLADNEKLFF. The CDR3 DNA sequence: TGTGCCTCGTGTCGCACGTTAGCTGATAATGAAAAACTGTTTTTT.